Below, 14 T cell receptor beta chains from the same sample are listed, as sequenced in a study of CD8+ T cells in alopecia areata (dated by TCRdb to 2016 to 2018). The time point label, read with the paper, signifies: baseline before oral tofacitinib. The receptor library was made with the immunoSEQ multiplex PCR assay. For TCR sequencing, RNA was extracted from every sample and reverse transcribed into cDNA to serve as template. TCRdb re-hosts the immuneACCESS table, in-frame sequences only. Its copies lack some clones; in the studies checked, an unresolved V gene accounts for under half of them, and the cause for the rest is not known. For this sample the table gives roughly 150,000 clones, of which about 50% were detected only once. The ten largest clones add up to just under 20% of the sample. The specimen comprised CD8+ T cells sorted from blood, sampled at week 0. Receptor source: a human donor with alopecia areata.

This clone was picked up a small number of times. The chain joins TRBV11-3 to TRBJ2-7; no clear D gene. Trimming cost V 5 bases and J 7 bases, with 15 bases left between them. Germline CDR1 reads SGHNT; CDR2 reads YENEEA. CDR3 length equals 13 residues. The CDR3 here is CASSAHPAREQYF. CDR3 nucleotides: TGTGCCAGCAGCGCCCACCCAGCCCGGGAGCAGTACTTC.

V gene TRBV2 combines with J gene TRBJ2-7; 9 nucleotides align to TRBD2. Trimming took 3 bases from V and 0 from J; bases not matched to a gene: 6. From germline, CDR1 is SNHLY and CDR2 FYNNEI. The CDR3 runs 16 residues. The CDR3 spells CASSDDASGASYEQYF. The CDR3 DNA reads TGTGCCAGCAGTGACGATGCTAGCGGGGCCTCCTACGAGCAGTACTTC.

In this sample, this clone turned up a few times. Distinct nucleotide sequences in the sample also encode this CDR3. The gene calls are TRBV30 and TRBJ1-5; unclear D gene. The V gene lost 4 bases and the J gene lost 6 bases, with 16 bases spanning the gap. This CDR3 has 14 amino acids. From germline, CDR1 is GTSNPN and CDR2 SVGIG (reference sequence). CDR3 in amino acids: CAWNPRGGSQPQHF. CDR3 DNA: TGTGCCTGGAATCCCCGGGGAGGGAGTCAGCCCCAGCATTTT.

CDR3 DNA: TGCAGCGTTGAAGGTCCCTTCTGGGCTGACTATGGCTACACCTTC. Its protein is CSVEGPFWADYGYTF. V is TRBV29-1 and J is TRBJ1-2; D is uncertain. CDR1 and CDR2 from the germline V gene are SQVTM and ANQGSEA. CDR3 length: 15 residues. V gave up 1 base and J gave up 3 bases, with 15 bases separating them.

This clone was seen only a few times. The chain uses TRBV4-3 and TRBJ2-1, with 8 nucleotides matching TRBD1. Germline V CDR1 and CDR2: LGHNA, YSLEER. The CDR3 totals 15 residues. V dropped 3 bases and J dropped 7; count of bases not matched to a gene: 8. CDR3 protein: CASSQTWTGYNEQFF. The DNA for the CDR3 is TGCGCCAGCAGCCAGACCTGGACAGGGTATAATGAGCAGTTCTTC.

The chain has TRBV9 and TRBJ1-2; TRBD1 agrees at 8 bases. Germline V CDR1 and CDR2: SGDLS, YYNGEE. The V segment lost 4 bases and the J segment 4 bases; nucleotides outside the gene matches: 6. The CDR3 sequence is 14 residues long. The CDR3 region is CASSSGQGSYGYTF. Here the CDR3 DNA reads TGTGCCAGCAGCTCCGGACAGGGTAGCTATGGCTACACCTTC.

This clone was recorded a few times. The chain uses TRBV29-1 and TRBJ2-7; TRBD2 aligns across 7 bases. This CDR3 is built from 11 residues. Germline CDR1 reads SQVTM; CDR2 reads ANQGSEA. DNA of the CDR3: TGCGCAGGGAGGGTTTCCTACGAGCAGTACTTC. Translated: CAGRVSYEQYF.

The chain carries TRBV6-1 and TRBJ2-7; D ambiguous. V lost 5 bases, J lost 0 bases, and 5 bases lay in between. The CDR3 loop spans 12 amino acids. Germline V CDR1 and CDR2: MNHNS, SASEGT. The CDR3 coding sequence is TGTGCCAGCAGTCCGCACTCCTACGAGCAGTACTTC. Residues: CASSPHSYEQYF.

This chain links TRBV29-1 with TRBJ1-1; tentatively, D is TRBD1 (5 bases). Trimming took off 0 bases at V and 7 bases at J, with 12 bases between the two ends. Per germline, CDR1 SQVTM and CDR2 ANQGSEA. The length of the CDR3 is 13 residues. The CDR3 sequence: CSVEEPRGLEAFF. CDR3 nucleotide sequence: TGCAGCGTTGAAGAACCACGGGGCCTTGAAGCTTTCTTT.

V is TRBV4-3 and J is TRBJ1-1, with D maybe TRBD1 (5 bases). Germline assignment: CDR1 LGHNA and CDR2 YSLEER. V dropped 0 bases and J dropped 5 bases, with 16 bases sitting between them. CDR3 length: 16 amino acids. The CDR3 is CASSQDGVGGRTEAFF. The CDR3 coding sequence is TGCGCCAGCAGCCAAGATGGAGTTGGGGGTCGAACTGAAGCTTTCTTT.

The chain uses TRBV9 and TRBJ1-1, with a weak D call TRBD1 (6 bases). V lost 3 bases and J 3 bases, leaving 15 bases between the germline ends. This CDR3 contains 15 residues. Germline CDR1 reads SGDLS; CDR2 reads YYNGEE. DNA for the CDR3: TGTGCCAGCAGCGAACAGGGTTCGGGGCACACTGAAGCTTTCTTT. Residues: CASSEQGSGHTEAFF.

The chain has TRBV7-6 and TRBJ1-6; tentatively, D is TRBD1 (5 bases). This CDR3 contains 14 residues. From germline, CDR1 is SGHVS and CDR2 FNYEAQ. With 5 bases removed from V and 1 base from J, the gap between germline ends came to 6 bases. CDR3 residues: CASSRGSYNSPLHF. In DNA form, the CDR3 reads TGTGCCAGCAGCAGGGGTTCCTATAATTCACCCCTCCACTTT.

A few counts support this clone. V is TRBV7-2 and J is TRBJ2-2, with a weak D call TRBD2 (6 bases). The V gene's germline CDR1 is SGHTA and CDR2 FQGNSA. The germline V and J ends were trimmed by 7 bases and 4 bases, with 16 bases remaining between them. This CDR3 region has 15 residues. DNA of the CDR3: TGTGCCAGCAACGATCCGGGACTCTTCACCGGGGAGCTGTTTTTT. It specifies CASNDPGLFTGELFF.

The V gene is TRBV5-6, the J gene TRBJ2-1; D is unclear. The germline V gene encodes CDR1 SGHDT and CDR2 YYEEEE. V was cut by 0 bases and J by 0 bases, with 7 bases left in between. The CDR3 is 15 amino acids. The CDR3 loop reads CASSLGSNSYNEQFF. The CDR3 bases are TGTGCCAGCAGCTTGGGCAGTAACTCCTACAATGAGCAGTTCTTC.